The 2 T cell receptor beta chains presented below share a single source sample, sequenced in a study of T cell responses to AZD1222 COVID-19 vaccine. Libraries were prepared by immunoSEQ multiplex PCR; TCRdb keeps only in-frame clonotypes and omits some of them. The sample has approximately 60,000 clones; about 70% are singletons. The material sequenced was peripheral blood, taken on day 0 of AZD1222 vaccination. Receptors were obtained from an adult in good health.

The V call is TRBV19, the J call TRBJ1-5; 10 positions match TRBD1. Germline CDR1 reads LNHDA; CDR2 reads SQIVND (reference sequence). This CDR3 contains 16 residues. V shed 5 bases, J shed 3 bases, and the junction held 7 bases outside the gene matches. CDR3 residues: CASSEGQGIPNQPQHF. Written as DNA, the CDR3 is TGTGCCAGTAGTGAGGGACAGGGGATCCCCAATCAGCCCCAGCATTTT. Complete variable domain (other parts from reference TRBV19 and TRBJ1-5): DGGITQSPKYLFRKEGQNVTLSCEQNLNHDAMYWYRQDPGQGLRLIYYSQIVNDFQKGDIAEGYSVSREKKESFPLTVTSAQKNPTAFYLCASSEGQGIPNQPQHFGDGTRLSIL.

This clone showed up just once. The gene calls are TRBV7-8 and TRBJ1-4, with D maybe TRBD1 (5 bases). V lost 5 bases, J lost 8 bases, and 12 bases lay in between. This CDR3 contains 13 residues. CDR1 SGHVS and CDR2 FQNEAQ come from the germline V gene. This CDR3 reads CASSPGRQEKLFF. The CDR3, as DNA: TGTGCCAGCAGCCCGGGACGTCAGGAAAAACTGTTTTTT.